Shown below are 13 T cell receptor beta chains from a single sample sequenced in a study of blood T cells in healthy people across ages. Then a second PCR, running roughly 7 to 11 cycles, was carried out with a sample-barcoded 5' primer and a J-beta primer mix. TCRdb reprocessed the 5' RACE reads with MiXCR, giving one entry per CDR3 protein. The table has 600,000 to 1,000,000 distinct CDR3 sequences, around 25% seen once. This sample also appeared in a second study, on T cells of mothers and their children.

The sequencing input was blood. The origin of the receptors is a boy aged 10-17 years in good health.

This clonotype came up many times. The chain employs TRBV7-2 and TRBJ2-7; tentative D call: TRBD1 (5 bases). Germline V gene lookup returns CDR1 SGHTA and CDR2 FQGNSA. Trimming took 5 bases from V and 1 from J, leaving 12 bases between them. The CDR3 extends over 14 amino acids. CDR3 DNA sequence: TGTGCCAGCAGCCCCGAAGGGGCGTCCTACGAGCAGTACTTC. Residues: CASSPEGASYEQYF.

This chain links TRBV27 with TRBJ2-1; 12 bases fit TRBD2. Germline-derived CDR1 and CDR2 are MNHEY and SMNVEV (reference sequence). This CDR3 is built from 17 residues. V was clipped by 6 bases and J by 6 bases; unmatched bases: 12. The CDR3 loop is CASSPRLRLAGANEQFF. DNA of the CDR3: TGTGCCAGCAGCCCCAGGCTGCGACTAGCGGGGGCCAATGAGCAGTTCTTC.

The genes are TRBV9 and TRBJ1-1; D not certain. The CDR3 is 16 residues long. Trimming left V 2 bases short and J 1 base short, with 15 bases between. The germline gives CDR1 SGDLS, CDR2 YYNGEE. The CDR3 loop reads CASSVSSGTKNTEAFF. For the CDR3, the DNA is TGTGCCAGCAGCGTGTCATCTGGCACCAAGAACACTGAAGCTTTCTTT.

This clonotype was seen a few times. V usage is TRBV4-3 and J usage is TRBJ2-7, with TRBD1 matching over 9 bases. This CDR3 has 15 amino acids. With 0 bases clipped from V and 3 bases from J, the junction kept 3 bases outside the gene matches. The V gene's germline CDR1 is LGHNA and CDR2 YSLEER. The CDR3 nucleotides are TGCGCCAGCAGCCAAGATGAGGACAGGGGCTACGAGCAGTACTTC. It encodes CASSQDEDRGYEQYF.

The chain links TRBV4-2 to TRBJ2-7, with D possibly TRBD2 on 6 matching bases. The CDR3 is 14 amino acids. Trimming stripped 2 bases from V and 2 bases from J, with 10 bases between. Germline V gene sequence: CDR1 LGHNA, CDR2 YNFKEQ. The CDR3 nucleotides are TGTGCCAGCAGCCAAAGTGGGAGGACCTACGAGCAGTACTTC. Translating gives CASSQSGRTYEQYF.

This clonotype turned up a few times. The rearrangement uses TRBV20-1 and TRBJ1-6, with TRBD1 as a possible D gene (5 bases). Germline CDR1 and CDR2: DFQATT and SNEGSKA (reference sequence). Trimming pared 1 base from V and 7 bases from J, leaving 14 bases between. The CDR3 runs 15 residues. The CDR3 protein is CSARGDGGKNSPLHF. Here the CDR3 DNA reads TGCAGTGCTAGAGGGGACGGGGGGAAAAATTCACCCCTCCACTTT.

As DNA, the CDR3 is TGCAGTGCCTCGGGGCAGGGAGTTAATGAGCAGTTCTTC. It is translated as CSASGQGVNEQFF. The chain has TRBV20-1 and TRBJ2-1, with D perhaps being TRBD1 or TRBD2 (5 bases each). Trimming removed 6 bases at V and 7 bases at J, with 16 bases between. The CDR3 length is 13 residues. Per germline, CDR1 DFQATT and CDR2 SNEGSKA (reference sequence).

The chain is built from TRBV20-1 and TRBJ1-1, with 7 nucleotides matching TRBD1. The germline CDR1 and CDR2 sequences are DFQATT and SNEGSKA (reference sequence). The CDR3 is made up of 13 amino acids. In nucleotides, the CDR3 is TGCAGAGCCAAGGGGACAGTGAACACTGAAGCTTTCTTT. Translated: CRAKGTVNTEAFF.

The table lists this clonotype with a few counts. V usage is TRBV7-8 and J usage is TRBJ2-7; TRBD1 aligns across 9 bases. CDR3 length equals 16 residues. Looked up from germline, CDR1 is SGHVS and CDR2 is FQNEAQ. V was pared by 5 bases and J by 2 bases, with 10 bases of the junction left unmatched. The CDR3 nucleotides read TGTGCCAGCAGCATGCCCCGGGACAGGGATACCTACGAGCAGTACTTC. It translates to CASSMPRDRDTYEQYF.

The CDR3 DNA sequence: TGTGCCACCAGCACCGGACTAGCGGGGGACCAAGAGACCCAGTACTTC. Its protein product is CATSTGLAGDQETQYF. V and J are TRBV15 and TRBJ2-5; 13 bases line up with TRBD2. The CDR3 runs 16 residues. CDR1 and CDR2 (germline): LNHNV, YYDKDF (reference sequence). V was pared by 4 bases and J by 0 bases, with 2 bases of the junction left unmatched.

The rearrangement joins TRBV12-3 or TRBV12-4 to TRBJ2-2; the D gene could be TRBD1 or TRBD2 (6 bases each). The CDR3 is 16 amino acids. Trimming took 6 bases from V and 5 from J, leaving 19 bases between them. CDR3 residues: CASRSFVGAGTGELFF. The CDR3 nucleotides are TGTGCCAGCAGGTCGTTCGTGGGGGCGGGGACCGGGGAGCTGTTTTTT.

Many counts were recorded for this clonotype. This chain links TRBV28 with TRBJ2-7, with D perhaps matching TRBD1 or TRBD2 (5 bases each). The germline V gene has CDR1 MDHEN and CDR2 SYDVKM. The CDR3 length is 13 residues. Trimming pared 3 bases from V and 11 bases from J, leaving 17 bases between. As DNA, the CDR3 is TGTGCCAGCAGTTTTTTGACCGGGGCCATGGAGTACTTC. It encodes CASSFLTGAMEYF.

This chain connects TRBV4-1 to TRBJ2-2; 7 positions match TRBD1. This CDR3 region has 17 residues. In germline, CDR1 is MGHRA, CDR2 YSYEKL. J lost 4 bases, V lost 0 bases, and 8 bases had no gene match. CDR3 in amino acids: CASSQDQEGATTGELFF. Written as DNA, the CDR3 is TGCGCCAGCAGCCAAGATCAAGAGGGGGCGACCACCGGGGAGCTGTTTTTT.